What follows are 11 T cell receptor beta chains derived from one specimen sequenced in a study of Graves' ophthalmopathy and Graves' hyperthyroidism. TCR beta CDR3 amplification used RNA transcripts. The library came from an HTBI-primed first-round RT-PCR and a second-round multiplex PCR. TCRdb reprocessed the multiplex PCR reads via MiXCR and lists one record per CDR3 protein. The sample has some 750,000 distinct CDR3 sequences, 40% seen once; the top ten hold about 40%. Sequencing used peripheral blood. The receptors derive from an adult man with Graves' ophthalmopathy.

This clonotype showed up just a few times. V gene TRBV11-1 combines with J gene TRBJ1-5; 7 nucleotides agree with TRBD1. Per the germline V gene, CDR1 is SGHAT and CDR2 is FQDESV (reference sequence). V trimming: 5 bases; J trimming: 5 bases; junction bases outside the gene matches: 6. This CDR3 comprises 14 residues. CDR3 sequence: CASSHGQEDQPQHF. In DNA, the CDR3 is TGTGCCAGCAGCCATGGACAGGAGGATCAGCCCCAGCATTTT.

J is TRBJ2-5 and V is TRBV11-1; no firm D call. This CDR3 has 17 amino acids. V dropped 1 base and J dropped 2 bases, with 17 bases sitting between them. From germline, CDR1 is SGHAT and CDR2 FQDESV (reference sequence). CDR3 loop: CASSLGRRASGQETQYF. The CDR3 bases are TGTGCCAGCAGCTTAGGTCGACGGGCGAGTGGGCAAGAGACCCAGTACTTC.

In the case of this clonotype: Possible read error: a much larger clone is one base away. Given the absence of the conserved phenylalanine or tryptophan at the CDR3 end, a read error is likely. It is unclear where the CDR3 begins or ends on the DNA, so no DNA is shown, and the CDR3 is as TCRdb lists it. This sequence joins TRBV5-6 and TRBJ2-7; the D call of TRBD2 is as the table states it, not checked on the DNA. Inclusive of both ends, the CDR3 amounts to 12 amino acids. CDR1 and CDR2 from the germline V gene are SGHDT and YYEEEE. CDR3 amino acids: CTSSFRTSGCEI.

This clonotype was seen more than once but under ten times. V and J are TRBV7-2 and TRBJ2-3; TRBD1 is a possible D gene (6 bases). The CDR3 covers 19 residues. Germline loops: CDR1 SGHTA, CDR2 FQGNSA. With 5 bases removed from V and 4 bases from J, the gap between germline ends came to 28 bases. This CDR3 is CASSRSIMRQAPRADTQYF. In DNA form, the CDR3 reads TGTGCCAGCAGCCGAAGCATAATGAGACAGGCACCGCGGGCAGATACGCAGTATTTT.

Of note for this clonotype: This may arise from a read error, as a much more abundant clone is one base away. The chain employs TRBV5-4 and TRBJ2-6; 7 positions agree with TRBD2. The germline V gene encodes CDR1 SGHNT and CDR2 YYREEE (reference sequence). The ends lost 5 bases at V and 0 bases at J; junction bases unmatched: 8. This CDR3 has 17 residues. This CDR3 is CASRLAGGTSGANVLTF. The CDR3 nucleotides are TGTGCCAGCAGGTTAGCGGGCGGAACCTCTGGGGCCAACGTCCTGACTTTC.

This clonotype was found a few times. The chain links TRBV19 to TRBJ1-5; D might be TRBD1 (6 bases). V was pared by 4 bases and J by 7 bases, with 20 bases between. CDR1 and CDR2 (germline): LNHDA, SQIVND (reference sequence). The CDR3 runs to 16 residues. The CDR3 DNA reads TGTGCCAGTAGTACCTCAAAGGGTGGGACACTCCAGCCCCAGCATTTT. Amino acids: CASSTSKGGTLQPQHF.

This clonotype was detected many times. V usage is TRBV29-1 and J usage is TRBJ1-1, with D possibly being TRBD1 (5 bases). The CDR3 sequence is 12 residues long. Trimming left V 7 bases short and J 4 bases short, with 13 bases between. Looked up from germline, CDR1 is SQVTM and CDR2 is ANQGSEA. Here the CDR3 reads CSAGGSSTEAFF. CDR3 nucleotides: TGCAGCGCTGGGGGGTCGTCCACTGAAGCTTTCTTT.

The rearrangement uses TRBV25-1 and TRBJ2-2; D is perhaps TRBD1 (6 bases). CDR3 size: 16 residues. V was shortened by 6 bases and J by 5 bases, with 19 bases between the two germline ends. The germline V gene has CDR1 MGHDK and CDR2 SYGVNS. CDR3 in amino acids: CASSVVPDSGTGELFF. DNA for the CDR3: TGTGCCAGCAGCGTAGTCCCGGACAGCGGTACCGGGGAGCTGTTTTTT.

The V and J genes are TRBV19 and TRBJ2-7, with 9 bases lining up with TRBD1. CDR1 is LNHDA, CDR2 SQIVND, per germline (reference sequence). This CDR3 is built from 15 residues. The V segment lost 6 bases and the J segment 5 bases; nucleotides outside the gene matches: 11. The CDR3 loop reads CASSPLPDRGHEQYF. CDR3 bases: TGTGCCAGTAGCCCCTTGCCGGACAGGGGCCACGAGCAGTACTTC.

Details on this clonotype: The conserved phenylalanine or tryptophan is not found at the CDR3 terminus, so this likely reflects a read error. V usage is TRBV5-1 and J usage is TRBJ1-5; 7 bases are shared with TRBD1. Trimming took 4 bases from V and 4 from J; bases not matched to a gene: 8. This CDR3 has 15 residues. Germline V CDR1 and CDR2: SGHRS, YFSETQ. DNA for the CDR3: TGCGCCAGCAGCCCGTCGGGACAGCGGAATCAGCCCCAGCATATT. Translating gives CASSPSGQRNQPQHI.

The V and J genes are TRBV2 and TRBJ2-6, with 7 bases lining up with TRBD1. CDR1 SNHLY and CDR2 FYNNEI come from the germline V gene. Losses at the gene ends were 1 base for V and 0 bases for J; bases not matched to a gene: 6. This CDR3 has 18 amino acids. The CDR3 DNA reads TGTGCCAGCAGTGAAGGCGGACAGGTCTTCTCTGGGGCCAACGTCCTGACTTTC. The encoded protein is CASSEGGQVFSGANVLTF.